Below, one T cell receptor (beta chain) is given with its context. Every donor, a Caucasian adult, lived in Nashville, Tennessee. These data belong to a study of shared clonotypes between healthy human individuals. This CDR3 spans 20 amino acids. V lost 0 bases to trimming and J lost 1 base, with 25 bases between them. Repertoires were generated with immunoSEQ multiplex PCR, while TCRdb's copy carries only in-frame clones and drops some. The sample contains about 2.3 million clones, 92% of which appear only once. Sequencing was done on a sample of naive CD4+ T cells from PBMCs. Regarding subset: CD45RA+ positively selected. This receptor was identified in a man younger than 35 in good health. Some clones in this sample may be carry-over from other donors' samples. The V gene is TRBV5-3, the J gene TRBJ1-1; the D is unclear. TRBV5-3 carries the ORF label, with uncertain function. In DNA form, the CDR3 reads TGTGCCAGAAGCTTGGGTCTTACTCCCGGAGGAGATAACGAGAACACTGAAGCTTTCTTT. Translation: CARSLGLTPGGDNENTEAFF.